These 25 T cell receptor beta chains share one sample of origin, sequenced in a study of T cell repertoires in urothelial bladder cancer. Profiled with immunoSEQ multiplex PCR; TCRdb holds only in-frame clones, not every one. The repertoire includes about 6,400 clones, 71% of them detected once, and about an eighth sits in the top ten. Specimen: tumor-infiltrating cells from bladder cancer. These TCRs come from a human donor with urothelial carcinoma.

A note on this clone: The junction does not match germline at one end; this may be a read error. The chain links TRBV7-7 to TRBJ2-2, with D uncertain. The germline V gene encodes CDR1 SSHAT and CDR2 FNYEAQ (reference sequence). This CDR3 has 14 residues. CDR3 nucleotides: TGTGCTAGCAGCTTAAGGTTTGGACCCGGGGAGCTGTTTTTT. As protein: CASSLRFGPGELFF.

The sample holds one count of this clone. This chain uses TRBV15 with TRBJ1-4; weak D call: TRBD1 (5 bases). Looked up from germline, CDR1 is LNHNV and CDR2 is YYDKDF (reference sequence). The CDR3 extends over 12 amino acids. Trimming shortened V by 3 bases and J by 10 bases, and 9 bases separated the two germline ends. CDR3 in amino acids: CATSSYGGKLFF. The CDR3 region has the DNA TGTGCCACCAGCAGTTATGGGGGAAAACTGTTTTTT. The variable domain in full, with the rest retrieved from reference TRBV15 and TRBJ1-4, is DAMVIQNPRYQVTQFGKPVTLSCSQTLNHNVMYWYQQKSSQAPKLLFHYYDKDFNNEADTPDNFQSRRPNTSFCFLDIRSPGLGDTAMYLCATSSYGGKLFFGSGTQLSVL.

The V gene is TRBV6-5, the J gene TRBJ2-7; D is possibly TRBD2 (7 bases). Germline loops: CDR1 MNHEY, CDR2 SVGAGI. CDR3 size: 14 residues. V was cut by 6 bases and J by 2 bases, with 14 bases left in between. The CDR3 spells CASSTPGGPYEQYF. The CDR3 DNA reads as TGTGCCAGCAGCACGCCCGGGGGGCCCTACGAGCAGTACTTC.

This clone has more than one count but fewer than ten. V usage is TRBV9 and J usage is TRBJ2-2; no definite D call. V was trimmed by 4 bases and J by 0 bases, leaving 16 bases between them. The CDR3 extends over 17 amino acids. Germline V lookup: CDR1 SGDLS, CDR2 YYNGEE. CDR3 DNA: TGTGCCAGCAGCCCTCAATACAGCCCAACGAACACCGGGGAGCTGTTTTTT. This gives the protein CASSPQYSPTNTGELFF.

The chain recombines TRBV30 with TRBJ1-5, with a possible D match to TRBD1 (5 bases). Germline loops: CDR1 GTSNPN, CDR2 SVGIG (reference sequence). V was clipped by 1 base and J by 1 base, with 11 bases between them. The CDR3 spans 15 residues. As DNA, the CDR3 is TGTGCCTGGAGTGGGGGGGTTATGAGCAATCAGCCCCAGCATTTT. This sequence encodes CAWSGGVMSNQPQHF.

The chain carries TRBV5-6 and TRBJ2-3; TRBD2 aligns across 8 bases. Germline loops: CDR1 SGHDT, CDR2 YYEEEE. V trimming: 1 base; J trimming: 2 bases; junction bases outside the gene matches: 3. CDR3 length equals 15 residues. The CDR3 bases are TGTGCCAGCAGCTTGTGGCGGGGGGTCACAGATACGCAGTATTTT. The encoded protein is CASSLWRGVTDTQYF. The full variable domain, its missing parts supplied by reference TRBV5-6 and TRBJ2-3, is DAGVTQSPTHLIKTRGQQVTLRCSPKSGHDTVSWYQQALGQGPQFIFQYYEEEERQRGNFPDRFSGHQFPNYSSELNVNALLLGDSALYLCASSLWRGVTDTQYFGPGTRLTVL.

This chain uses TRBV18 with TRBJ2-5, with TRBD1 matching over 8 bases. There are 16 residues in the CDR3. The germline V gene encodes CDR1 KGHSH and CDR2 LQKENI. The ends lost 2 bases at V and 2 bases at J; junction bases unmatched: 7. The CDR3 region is CASSPWTGLRQETQYF. The CDR3 nucleotides read TGTGCCAGCTCACCATGGACAGGGCTTCGACAAGAGACCCAGTACTTC.

This clone was observed a handful of times. CDR3 loop: CASTFGGGAGDFSPLHF. Here the CDR3 DNA reads TGTGCCAGCACTTTCGGGGGGGGCGCGGGGGACTTTTCACCCCTCCACTTT. V and J are TRBV28 and TRBJ1-6; the D gene is possibly TRBD1 (6 bases). Per germline, CDR1 MDHEN and CDR2 SYDVKM. V was pared by 7 bases and J by 9 bases, with 25 bases between. The CDR3 sequence is 17 residues long.

In DNA, the CDR3 is TGTGCCAGCTCACTTCGGACTAGCGGAGACTACAATGAGCAGTTCTTC. It encodes CASSLRTSGDYNEQFF. The rearrangement links TRBV18 to TRBJ2-1; the match to TRBD2 covers 10 bases. With V trimmed by 4 bases and J by 3 bases, 6 bases remained unmatched. The CDR3 covers 16 residues. The germline V gene has CDR1 KGHSH and CDR2 LQKENI.

The CDR3 reads CASSFYLTSNQPQHF. The CDR3 DNA follows: TGTGCCAGCAGCTTCTACCTCACCAGCAATCAGCCCCAGCATTTT. The gene calls are TRBV5-8 and TRBJ1-5; D not resolved. Germline V CDR1 and CDR2: SGHTS, YDEGEE. Deletions cut 2 bases from V and 1 base from J, with 10 bases between. The CDR3 loop spans 15 amino acids.

This clone has a handful of counts. This chain uses TRBV7-9 with TRBJ2-5; D is unclear. Germline CDR1 reads SEHNR; CDR2 reads FQNEAQ (reference sequence). Trimming took off 4 bases at V and 7 bases at J, with 7 bases between the two ends. The CDR3 totals 11 residues. CDR3 nucleotides: TGTGCCAGCAGCTCGTGGGGGACCCAGTACTTC. Protein product: CASSSWGTQYF.

The V gene is TRBV7-2, the J gene TRBJ2-1; TRBD2 agrees at 8 bases. Looked up from germline, CDR1 is SGHTA and CDR2 is FQGNSA. CDR3 length: 16 residues. J gave up 2 bases and V 4 bases, and 7 bases lay outside the gene matches. CDR3 DNA: TGTGCCAGCAGCTACCGTAGCGGGGTGGCCTACAATGAGCAGTTCTTC. Protein sequence: CASSYRSGVAYNEQFF.

The J gene is TRBJ1-1, the V gene TRBV11-3; the D gene is possibly TRBD1 (6 bases). V was cut by 5 bases and J by 5 bases, with 12 bases left in between. Germline CDR1 is SGHNT and CDR2 is YENEEA. CDR3 length equals 13 residues. The CDR3 reads CASSREGGTEAFF. The CDR3 region has the DNA TGTGCCAGCAGCCGCGAGGGGGGGACTGAAGCTTTCTTT.

The genes are TRBV18 and TRBJ1-3, with D maybe TRBD1 (5 bases). Deletions cut 2 bases from V and 4 bases from J, with 9 bases between. In germline, CDR1 is KGHSH, CDR2 LQKENI. CDR3 length: 14 amino acids. CDR3 nucleotides: TGTGCCAGCTCACCAGGGACCCAAGGAAACACCATATATTTT. Its protein is CASSPGTQGNTIYF. Combining the CDR3 with reference TRBV18 and TRBJ1-3 gives the whole variable domain NAGVMQNPRHLVRRRGQEARLRCSPMKGHSHVYWYRQLPEEGLKFMVYLQKENIIDESGMPKERFSAEFPKEGPSILRIQQVVRGDSAAYFCASSPGTQGNTIYFGEGSWLTVV.

This chain joins TRBV5-1 and TRBJ2-5; D not certain. Germline assignment: CDR1 SGHRS and CDR2 YFSETQ. Trimming took 5 bases from V and 5 from J, leaving 13 bases between them. This CDR3 contains 13 residues. CDR3 region: CASRGSMKETQYF. In DNA form, the CDR3 reads TGCGCCAGCAGGGGGTCGATGAAGGAGACCCAGTACTTC. Using reference TRBV5-1 and TRBJ2-5 for the parts outside the CDR3, the full variable domain is KAGVTQTPRYLIKTRGQQVTLSCSPISGHRSVSWYQQTPGQGLQFLFEYFSETQRNKGNFPGRFSGRQFSNSRSEMNVSTLELGDSALYLCASRGSMKETQYFGPGTRLLVL.

The rearrangement uses TRBV19 and TRBJ1-5; D may be TRBD1 (6 bases). Germline V gene data show CDR1 as LNHDA and CDR2 as SQIVND (reference sequence). CDR3 length equals 17 residues. V shed 7 bases and J shed 6 bases, with 25 bases lying between them. CDR3 coding DNA: TGTGCCAGTACCTCAAAGGGGAGACAGGAGGTGGTTCAGCCCCAGCATTTT. Translated: CASTSKGRQEVVQPQHF. Looking up the rest from reference TRBV19 and TRBJ1-5 gives the full variable domain: DGGITQSPKYLFRKEGQNVTLSCEQNLNHDAMYWYRQDPGQGLRLIYYSQIVNDFQKGDIAEGYSVSREKKESFPLTVTSAQKNPTAFYLCASTSKGRQEVVQPQHFGDGTRLSIL.

V is TRBV18 and J is TRBJ2-7; D is unclear. The CDR3 sequence is 12 residues long. Trimming shortened V by 6 bases and J by 1 base, and 7 bases separated the two germline ends. Germline values: CDR1 KGHSH, CDR2 LQKENI. CDR3 residues: CASSTGSYEQYF. As DNA, the CDR3 is TGTGCCAGCTCCACCGGGTCCTACGAGCAGTACTTC.

The chain employs TRBV11-2 and TRBJ2-7; D remains unclear. The CDR3 contains 12 residues. Deletions cut 1 base from V and 2 bases from J, with 3 bases between. Looked up from germline, CDR1 is SGHAT and CDR2 is FQNNGV. CDR3: CASSLAPYEQYF. The CDR3 DNA follows: TGTGCCAGCAGCTTAGCCCCCTACGAGCAGTACTTC.

Relative to its sample, this clone is medium-sized. The chain links TRBV15 to TRBJ1-5; possible D gene TRBD1, 6 bases. CDR1 and CDR2 from the germline V gene are LNHNV and YYDKDF (reference sequence). This CDR3 is built from 18 residues. V lost 1 base to trimming and J lost 2 bases, with 18 bases between them. DNA for the CDR3: TGTGCCACCAGCAGAGGTATTGGGGGGGCGCGGGGCAATCAGCCCCAGCATTTT. It specifies CATSRGIGGARGNQPQHF.

This chain links TRBV6-1 with TRBJ2-5; D is possibly TRBD1 (6 bases). The V and J ends lost 7 bases and 5 bases respectively, with 14 bases between them. The CDR3 covers 13 residues. CDR1 is MNHNS, CDR2 SASEGT, per germline. This chain's CDR3 is CASNQGLWETQYF. CDR3 DNA sequence: TGTGCCAGCAACCAGGGGTTGTGGGAGACCCAGTACTTC.

This chain connects TRBV11-2 to TRBJ2-6, with unresolved D. The V gene's germline CDR1 is SGHAT and CDR2 FQNNGV. The V end was cut by 5 bases, the J end by 0 bases, with 11 bases between. This CDR3 spans 16 amino acids. CDR3 sequence reads: CASSASSSSGANVLTF. The CDR3 coding sequence is TGTGCCAGCAGCGCAAGTAGTAGCTCTGGGGCCAACGTCCTGACTTTC.

This clone was detected only a few times. The rearrangement joins TRBV6-1 to TRBJ1-1; D unresolved. Germline V gene data show CDR1 as MNHNS and CDR2 as SASEGT. V was trimmed by 11 bases and J by 4 bases, leaving 17 bases between them. CDR3 length equals 13 residues. CDR3 amino acids: CAHARAPSTEAFF. In nucleotides, the CDR3 is TGTGCCCACGCACGGGCGCCTAGCACTGAAGCTTTCTTT.

This clone was observed a handful of times. The chain uses TRBV29-1 and TRBJ1-6, with D tentatively TRBD1 (6 bases). V was cut by 6 bases and J by 7 bases, with 16 bases left in between. Germline CDR1 reads SQVTM; CDR2 reads ANQGSEA. The CDR3 loop spans 14 amino acids. CDR3 DNA: TGCAGCGTCCTACAGGGAAGTGAGAATTCACCCCTCCACTTT. This codes for CSVLQGSENSPLHF.

The V gene is TRBV4-1, the J gene TRBJ2-7; TRBD2 agrees at 7 bases. After removal of 0 bases from V and 4 bases from J, the junction contained 6 bases not matched to a gene. The CDR3 is 15 residues long. Germline assignment: CDR1 MGHRA and CDR2 YSYEKL. This CDR3 is CASSQDPAGFYEQYF. DNA for the CDR3: TGCGCCAGCAGCCAAGATCCAGCGGGATTTTACGAGCAGTACTTC.

This clone showed up just once. The gene calls are TRBV19 and TRBJ1-1, with 10 nucleotides matching TRBD1. CDR1 and CDR2 (germline): LNHDA, SQIVND (reference sequence). CDR3 length equals 15 residues. Unmatched junction bases numbered 5, after V lost 6 bases and J lost 1 base. CDR3 sequence (DNA): TGTGCCAGTAGGGGACAGGGGTCCGGGAACACTGAAGCTTTCTTT. This translates into CASRGQGSGNTEAFF.